This T cell receptor (beta chain) stems from a study of blood T cell dynamics during melanoma immunotherapy. At the level of the study: Metastatic melanoma patients received first-line pembrolizumab or nivolumab plus ipilimumab. Whole-study findings and limits: Clones driving repertoire changes may be melanoma-specific or general immune activation.

This clone occurred a few times. Its antigen is unidentified. The time point denotes: week 3, after first cycle of checkpoint inhibitor. Sampling occurred pretreatment (T0) and at week 3 (W3), after cycle one of checkpoint blockade. Patients had no prior systemic cancer treatment, immunosuppressants or other active cancers. Assay: immunoSEQ multiplex PCR; the TCRdb copy retains only in-frame clones and omits some. The sample holds more than 14,000 clones, 70% to 90% seen once. Germline trimming cut 1 base from V and 4 bases from J; bases unmatched to any gene: 8. Germline V lookup: CDR1 GTSNPN, CDR2 SVGIG (reference sequence). This CDR3 has 15 residues.

The sequencing used blood, collected from a patient treated with checkpoint blockade. This TCR was sampled from a human donor with melanoma. This chain connects TRBV30 to TRBJ2-3; the match to TRBD2 covers 7 bases. CDR3 residues: CAWSALAGVADTQYF. The CDR3 DNA is TGTGCCTGGAGTGCCCTCGCGGGGGTGGCAGATACGCAGTATTTT.